This T cell receptor (beta chain) was observed in a study of blood T cells in healthy people across ages. PCR was performed a second time for roughly 7 to 12 cycles using a sample-barcoded 5' primer and a J-beta primer mix. Using its own MiXCR run on the 5' RACE reads, TCRdb lists one record per CDR3 protein. This sample has approximately 1.5 million distinct CDR3 sequences; almost 35% occur once, and the top ten carry about 10%. V lost 8 bases, J lost 7 bases, and 17 bases lay in between. The germline CDR1 and CDR2 sequences are SQVTM and ANQGSEA. This CDR3 comprises 12 residues. The sequence derives from a woman in her 30s in good health. The chain links TRBV29-1 to TRBJ2-5, with D hard to call. The specimen sequenced was blood. DNA for the CDR3: TGCAGCCCCTGGACCCCAGGCGGGACCCAGTACTTC. This translates into CSPWTPGGTQYF.